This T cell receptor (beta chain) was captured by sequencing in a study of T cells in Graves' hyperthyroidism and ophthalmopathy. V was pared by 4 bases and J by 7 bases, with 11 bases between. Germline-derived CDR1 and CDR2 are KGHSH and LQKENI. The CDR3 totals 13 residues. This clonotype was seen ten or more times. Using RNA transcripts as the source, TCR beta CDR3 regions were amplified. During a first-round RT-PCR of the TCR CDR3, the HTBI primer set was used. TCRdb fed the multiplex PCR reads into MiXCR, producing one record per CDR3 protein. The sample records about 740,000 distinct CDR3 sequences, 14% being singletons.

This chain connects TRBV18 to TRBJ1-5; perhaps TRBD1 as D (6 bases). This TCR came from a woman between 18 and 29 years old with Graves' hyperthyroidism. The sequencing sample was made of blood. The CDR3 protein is CASSLDQGQPQHF. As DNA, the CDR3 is TGTGCCAGCTCACTGGACCAGGGGCAGCCCCAGCATTTT.